The 22 T cell receptor beta chains below all came from one sample that was sequenced in a study of cytomegalovirus exposure and HLA in healthy donors. The PCR used 60 Vbeta and 13 Jbeta primers. The method was immunoSEQ multiplex PCR; TCRdb's version includes in-frame clones alone and lacks a portion of them. The table includes about 140,000 clones, roughly 74% detected once. The specimen sequenced was PBMCs. Source of these receptors: a man aged 18 to 30 in good health and CMV-seropositive.

The chain has TRBV6-5 and TRBJ2-5; 7 bases map to TRBD2. Germline CDR1 is MNHEY and CDR2 is SVGAGI. V trimming: 5 bases; J trimming: 5 bases; junction bases outside the gene matches: 5. This CDR3 is built from 13 residues. The CDR3 region has the DNA TGTGCCAGCAGTCAGACTAGCACGGAGACCCAGTACTTC. This sequence encodes CASSQTSTETQYF.

The rearrangement joins TRBV28 to TRBJ2-7; 7 nucleotides align to TRBD1. The junction had 13 bases not matched to a gene; V was cut back by 0 bases and J by 5 bases. Germline-derived CDR1 and CDR2 are MDHEN and SYDVKM. The CDR3 consists of 17 residues. CDR3 residues: CASSLWISGQSHDEQYF. DNA for the CDR3: TGTGCCAGCAGTTTATGGATTTCGGGACAGTCACACGACGAGCAGTACTTC.

V is TRBV5-1 and J is TRBJ2-5; D is possibly TRBD1 (6 bases). The tail of the sequence fits TRBJ2-7 better, so the J call may be wrong. Per germline, CDR1 SGHRS and CDR2 YFSETQ. The CDR3 is 14 residues long. The DNA for the CDR3 is TGCGCCAGCAGCTTGGGACAGGTCGACTACGAGCAGTACTTC. Translated, it gives CASSLGQVDYEQYF.

This chain connects TRBV5-4 to TRBJ2-1; 9 bases are a match to TRBD2. Germline V gene data show CDR1 as SGHNT and CDR2 as YYREEE (reference sequence). This CDR3 is 13 amino acids long. Unmatched junction bases numbered 2, after V lost 4 bases and J lost 6 bases. CDR3 amino acids: CASSTGLANEQFF. The DNA for the CDR3 is TGTGCCAGCAGCACGGGACTAGCCAATGAGCAGTTCTTC.

This clone was recorded once. The germline gene is not matched at one end of the junction; a read error may be the cause. V and J are TRBV7-8 and TRBJ1-2; 7 nucleotides line up with TRBD1. This CDR3 comprises 13 residues. In germline, CDR1 is SGHVS, CDR2 FQNEAQ. CDR3 region: CASSLGQARIYPF. CDR3 nucleotides: TGTGCCAGCAGTTTAGGACAGGCCCGGATCTACCCCTTC.

V usage is TRBV7-3 and J usage is TRBJ2-3; a weak D match, TRBD1 (8 bases). V was trimmed by 5 bases and J by 1 base, leaving 16 bases between them. Germline V gene data show CDR1 as SGHTA and CDR2 as FQGTGA. The CDR3 loop spans 16 amino acids. CDR3 sequence (DNA): TGTGCCAGCAGCGCACAAACAGGGGGGGGCACAGATACGCAGTATTTT. Translating gives CASSAQTGGGTDTQYF.

V and J are TRBV10-3 and TRBJ2-7; no definite D call. Germline V CDR1 and CDR2: ENHRY, SYGVKD. The CDR3 totals 15 residues. Trimming shortened V by 1 base and J by 3 bases, and 13 bases separated the two germline ends. CDR3 protein: CAISEFSNKNYEQYF. The CDR3 DNA is TGTGCCATCAGTGAGTTTAGCAACAAAAACTACGAGCAGTACTTC.

J is TRBJ1-4 and V is TRBV2, with D hard to call. The length of the CDR3 is 12 residues. V was shortened by 8 bases and J by 8 bases, with 12 bases between the two germline ends. From germline, CDR1 is SNHLY and CDR2 FYNNEI. CDR3 sequence reads: CASARSREKLFF. The CDR3 DNA reads as TGTGCCAGCGCCAGGTCTCGGGAAAAACTGTTTTTT. Supplemented by reference TRBV2 and TRBJ1-4, the full variable domain reads EPEVTQTPSHQVTQMGQEVILRCVPISNHLYFYWYRQILGQKVEFLVSFYNNEISEKSEIFDDQFSVERPDGSNFTLKIRSTKLEDSAMYFCASARSREKLFFGSGTQLSVL.

The chain joins TRBV28 to TRBJ2-5; possibly TRBD2 for D (7 bases). Trimming took 4 bases from V and 4 from J, leaving 13 bases between them. Germline V gives CDR1 MDHEN, CDR2 SYDVKM. The CDR3 spans 14 residues. The CDR3 here is CASSYRGATETQYF. DNA for the CDR3: TGTGCCAGCAGTTACCGGGGGGCCACAGAGACCCAGTACTTC.

The chain recombines TRBV11-2 with TRBJ1-4; D is undetermined. The CDR3 is 14 residues long. CDR1 is SGHAT, CDR2 FQNNGV, per germline. V lost 3 bases and J lost 5, with 10 bases in between. The CDR3: CASSLAALNEKLFF. The DNA for the CDR3 is TGTGCCAGCAGCTTGGCCGCCTTGAATGAAAAACTGTTTTTT.

The rearrangement links TRBV2 to TRBJ1-4; a possible D gene is TRBD1 (6 bases). The germline V gene encodes CDR1 SNHLY and CDR2 FYNNEI. The CDR3 loop spans 15 amino acids. Between the trimmed V and J ends, which lost 6 bases and 3 bases, there was a span of 14 bases. Written as DNA, the CDR3 is TGTGCCAGCAGCTGGACAGCCAACTCTAATGAAAAACTGTTTTTT. Translating it yields CASSWTANSNEKLFF.

J is TRBJ1-1 and V is TRBV9, with 10 positions matching TRBD1. This CDR3 comprises 16 residues. The V gene end was trimmed by 3 bases and the J gene end by 6 bases; junction bases not matched to a gene: 11. Germline loops: CDR1 SGDLS, CDR2 YYNGEE. CDR3 bases: TGTGCCAGCAGCGCCGGGACAGGGGCTTTTATGTCTGAAGCTTTCTTT. Its translation is CASSAGTGAFMSEAFF.

The chain links TRBV30 to TRBJ1-2, with TRBD1 identical over 7 bases. Per the germline V gene, CDR1 is GTSNPN and CDR2 is SVGIG (reference sequence). The ends lost 1 base at V and 3 bases at J; junction bases unmatched: 8. The CDR3 sequence is 15 residues long. As DNA, the CDR3 is TGTGCCTGGAGTGAAAACAGGGGTGTTCACTATGGCTACACCTTC. This encodes CAWSENRGVHYGYTF.

This chain links TRBV7-9 with TRBJ2-2, with D perhaps matching TRBD1 (5 bases). With 5 bases removed from V and 0 bases from J, the gap between germline ends came to 19 bases. CDR1 is SEHNR, CDR2 FQNEAQ, per germline (reference sequence). The CDR3 loop spans 18 amino acids. This chain's CDR3 is CASSPQGRADANTGELFF. CDR3 bases: TGTGCCAGCAGCCCCCAAGGCAGGGCGGATGCGAACACCGGGGAGCTGTTTTTT.

The chain is built from TRBV5-4 and TRBJ2-1, with 7 bases that match TRBD2. Germline values: CDR1 SGHNT, CDR2 YYREEE (reference sequence). There are 16 residues in the CDR3. J lost 5 bases, V lost 3 bases, and 11 bases had no gene match. The CDR3 nucleotides are TGTGCCAGCAGCTCGGGAGGAGACTCCCCCAACAATGAGCAGTTCTTC. Protein: CASSSGGDSPNNEQFF.

V is TRBV4-2 and J is TRBJ2-1, with D possibly matching TRBD2 (6 bases). CDR3 size: 14 residues. Trimming took 4 bases from V and 8 from J, leaving 15 bases between them. Germline V gene sequence: CDR1 LGHNA, CDR2 YNFKEQ. The CDR3 protein is CASSLNTGEHEQFF. For the CDR3, the DNA is TGTGCCAGCAGCCTAAATACGGGAGAACATGAGCAGTTCTTC.

The J gene is TRBJ1-5, the V gene TRBV2; D gene uncertain. The CDR3 sequence is 15 residues long. V was shortened by 3 bases and J by 5 bases, with 14 bases between the two germline ends. In germline, CDR1 is SNHLY, CDR2 FYNNEI. The CDR3 DNA is TGTGCCAGCAGTGATTGGCAGGATGTATATCAGCCCCAGCATTTT. This sequence encodes CASSDWQDVYQPQHF. The full variable domain, completed using reference TRBV2 and TRBJ1-5, is EPEVTQTPSHQVTQMGQEVILRCVPISNHLYFYWYRQILGQKVEFLVSFYNNEISEKSEIFDDQFSVERPDGSNFTLKIRSTKLEDSAMYFCASSDWQDVYQPQHFGDGTRLSIL.

The chain employs TRBV6-4 and TRBJ2-3; 8 nucleotides align to TRBD2. CDR3 size: 16 residues. Germline V lookup: CDR1 MRHNA, CDR2 SNTAGT. The junction had 7 bases not matched to a gene; V was cut back by 0 bases and J by 5 bases. The DNA for the CDR3 is TGTGCCAGCAGTGACTCGATACGGGAGGGAATAGATACGCAGTATTTT. Translating gives CASSDSIREGIDTQYF.

In its sample, this clone was seen once. V is TRBV9 and J is TRBJ2-6, with D tentatively TRBD2 (5 bases). There are 16 residues in the CDR3. The V end was cut by 4 bases, the J end by 4 bases, with 15 bases between. Per the germline V gene, CDR1 is SGDLS and CDR2 is YYNGEE. The CDR3 loop is CASSKRRGYGANVLTF. DNA of the CDR3: TGTGCCAGCAGCAAACGACGGGGTTACGGGGCCAACGTCCTGACTTTC.

CDR3 nucleotide sequence: TGTGCCAGCACCAGAGGAGAGGGGAGGCAGCCCCAGCATTTT. Residues: CASTRGEGRQPQHF. J is TRBJ1-5 and V is TRBV28; weak D call: TRBD1 (5 bases). The CDR3 spans 14 residues. V lost 7 bases to trimming and J lost 7 bases, with 17 bases between them. The germline V gene encodes CDR1 MDHEN and CDR2 SYDVKM.

This clone was recorded once. The CDR3 nucleotides are TGTGCCAGCAGCACCCGGACTAGAGGGGTTGGGGAGACCCAGTACTTC. This translates into CASSTRTRGVGETQYF. The chain couples TRBV7-9 to TRBJ2-5; 7 nucleotides align to TRBD2. CDR1 is SEHNR, CDR2 FQNEAQ, per germline (reference sequence). CDR3 size: 16 residues. The ends lost 5 bases at V and 5 bases at J; junction bases unmatched: 14.

The CDR3 region has the DNA TGTGCCAGCAGCCTGCTTCCTACTAGCACAGATACGCAGTATTTT. It codes for CASSLLPTSTDTQYF. This chain joins TRBV7-3 and TRBJ2-3, with no clear D. With 5 bases removed from V and 0 bases from J, the gap between germline ends came to 12 bases. The CDR3 is 15 amino acids. Germline CDR1 and CDR2: SGHTA and FQGTGA.